These 26 T cell receptor beta chains were sequenced from one sample in a study of identical twins. TCRdb used MiXCR to reprocess the 5' RACE reads, holding one entry per CDR3 protein. The sample has 450,000 or so distinct CDR3 sequences; approximately 15% are singletons. This same sample was also taken into another study, of yellow fever vaccine responses in identical twins.

Specimen: CD4+ T cells sorted from blood. Source of these receptors: a woman aged 18-29 years in good health.

This clonotype was picked up a small number of times. The CDR3: CASSRRQGRDTGELFF. The CDR3 bases are TGTGCCAGCAGCCGAAGACAGGGGCGGGACACCGGGGAGCTGTTTTTT. This chain links TRBV11-3 with TRBJ2-2; 8 nucleotides line up with TRBD1. Trimming took 5 bases from V and 3 from J; bases not matched to a gene: 8. This CDR3 is 16 amino acids long. The germline V gene has CDR1 SGHNT and CDR2 YENEEA. The variable domain in full, with the rest retrieved from reference TRBV11-3 and TRBJ2-2, is EAGVVQSPRYKIIEKKQPVAFWCNPISGHNTLYWYLQNLGQGPELLIRYENEEAVDDSQLPKDRFSAERLKGVDSTLKIQPAELGDSAVYLCASSRRQGRDTGELFFGEGSRLTVL.

The V call is TRBV20-1, the J call TRBJ2-5, with 10 positions matching TRBD2. Per the germline V gene, CDR1 is DFQATT and CDR2 is SNEGSKA (reference sequence). V shed 5 bases, J shed 4 bases, and the junction held 16 bases outside the gene matches. The length of the CDR3 is 17 residues. The CDR3 here is CSASDRLTAGGTETQYF. CDR3 DNA: TGCAGTGCTTCAGACAGACTAACAGCGGGAGGGACAGAGACCCAGTACTTC.

A few counts support this clonotype. This chain links TRBV5-6 with TRBJ1-5; D gene unclear. With 2 bases removed from V and 6 bases from J, the gap between germline ends came to 15 bases. Germline lookup yields CDR1 SGHDT and CDR2 YYEEEE. The CDR3 has 15 residues. CDR3 bases: TGTGCCAGCAGCTTTTCTTCTCGGGCCGGTCAGCCCCAGCATTTT. It yields the protein CASSFSSRAGQPQHF.

This chain connects TRBV6-4 to TRBJ2-1; 9 nucleotides match TRBD2. The V gene's germline CDR1 is MRHNA and CDR2 SNTAGT. This CDR3 spans 16 amino acids. J gave up 7 bases and V 0 bases, and 7 bases lay outside the gene matches. The CDR3 sequence: CASSDSGGGAWNEQFF. The CDR3 DNA is TGTGCCAGCAGTGACTCTGGCGGGGGGGCGTGGAATGAGCAGTTCTTC.

The gene calls are TRBV25-1 and TRBJ1-3; D is ambiguous. The V end lost 5 bases, the J end lost 4 bases, and 3 bases lay between the germline ends. The length of the CDR3 is 11 residues. CDR1 MGHDK and CDR2 SYGVNS come from the germline V gene. In DNA form, the CDR3 reads TGTGCCAGCAGTTTCGGAAACACCATATATTTT. Translated: CASSFGNTIYF.

This chain uses TRBV30 with TRBJ1-1, with a tentative D call TRBD1 (6 bases). The CDR3 runs to 13 residues. Between the trimmed V and J ends, which lost 3 bases and 5 bases, there was a span of 13 bases. Germline V gives CDR1 GTSNPN, CDR2 SVGIG (reference sequence). The CDR3 reads CAWRNSGATEAFF. The CDR3 coding sequence is TGTGCCTGGAGAAATTCGGGGGCTACTGAAGCTTTCTTT.

DNA for the CDR3: TGTGCCAGCAGCTTATATGGGCGGAGGGAGGATACGCAGTATTTT. It codes for CASSLYGRREDTQYF. J is TRBJ2-3 and V is TRBV7-3, with D perhaps TRBD2 (6 bases). V shed 2 bases and J shed 6 bases, with 15 bases lying between them. The CDR3 extends over 15 amino acids. Germline assignment: CDR1 SGHTA and CDR2 FQGTGA.

The rearrangement joins TRBV20-1 to TRBJ2-7, with D perhaps TRBD1 (5 bases). This CDR3 region has 13 residues. CDR1 and CDR2 (germline): DFQATT, SNEGSKA (reference sequence). Trimming cost V 1 base and J 2 bases, with 9 bases left between them. CDR3 amino acids: CSARAQATYEQYF. CDR3 coding DNA: TGCAGTGCTAGAGCACAGGCAACCTACGAGCAGTACTTC.

The rearrangement links TRBV7-2 to TRBJ1-1; no firm D call. The CDR3 consists of 13 residues. The V gene lost 5 bases and the J gene lost 2 bases, with 9 bases spanning the gap. Looked up from germline, CDR1 is SGHTA and CDR2 is FQGNSA. The CDR3: CASSQTLNTEAFF. Written as DNA, the CDR3 is TGTGCCAGCAGCCAGACATTAAACACTGAAGCTTTCTTT. Based on the CDR3 plus reference TRBV7-2 and TRBJ1-1, the full variable domain is GAGVSQSPSNKVTEKGKDVELRCDPISGHTALYWYRQSLGQGLEFLIYFQGNSAPDKSGLPSDRFSAERTGGSVSTLTIQRTQQEDSAVYLCASSQTLNTEAFFGQGTRLTVV.

In this sample, this clonotype turned up many times. The J gene is TRBJ2-7, the V gene TRBV20-1, with D maybe TRBD1 (6 bases). V was cut by 6 bases and J by 0 bases, with 18 bases left in between. Germline loops: CDR1 DFQATT, CDR2 SNEGSKA (reference sequence). CDR3 length equals 15 residues. CDR3 sequence reads: CSAQAPGAYSYEQYF. The CDR3 DNA reads TGCAGTGCGCAAGCTCCAGGGGCCTACTCCTACGAGCAGTACTTC.

This chain joins TRBV20-1 and TRBJ2-3, with TRBD1 as a possible D gene (5 bases). Germline CDR1 reads DFQATT; CDR2 reads SNEGSKA (reference sequence). The CDR3 length is 16 residues. The ends were cut back, 0 bases at V and 3 bases at J, with 16 bases in the middle. CDR3 in amino acids: CSAREPSGSRTDTQYF. DNA of the CDR3: TGCAGTGCTAGAGAACCGTCAGGGTCTCGTACAGATACGCAGTATTTT.

The chain uses TRBV6-5 and TRBJ2-2; no firm D call. This CDR3 comprises 16 residues. Germline CDR1 is MNHEY and CDR2 is SVGAGI. The V and J ends lost 2 bases and 3 bases respectively, with 13 bases between them. CDR3: CASSYVGSKDTGELFF. The DNA of the CDR3 is TGTGCCAGCAGTTACGTCGGCAGTAAGGACACCGGGGAGCTGTTTTTT.

The chain combines TRBV18 with TRBJ2-7; no reliable D call. The CDR3 totals 17 residues. Germline V gene data show CDR1 as KGHSH and CDR2 as LQKENI. V lost 2 bases to trimming and J lost 2 bases, with 19 bases between them. CDR3 loop: CASSPVGSVNSPYEQYF. CDR3 bases: TGTGCCAGCTCACCAGTGGGTAGTGTAAACTCCCCCTACGAGCAGTACTTC. Full variable domain (missing parts from reference TRBV18 and TRBJ2-7): NAGVMQNPRHLVRRRGQEARLRCSPMKGHSHVYWYRQLPEEGLKFMVYLQKENIIDESGMPKERFSAEFPKEGPSILRIQQVVRGDSAAYFCASSPVGSVNSPYEQYFGPGTRLTVT.

The table lists this clonotype with a few counts. The chain recombines TRBV6-2 or TRBV6-3 with TRBJ2-7; 8 bases align to TRBD1. The J segment lost 3 bases and the V segment lost 2 bases, leaving 9 bases of the junction unmatched. CDR1 and CDR2 from the germline V gene are MNHEY and SVGEGT. This CDR3 spans 16 amino acids. This CDR3 is CASSYVAGTGYYEQYF. Here the CDR3 DNA reads TGTGCCAGCAGTTACGTCGCCGGGACAGGATACTACGAGCAGTACTTC.

The chain links TRBV7-8 to TRBJ1-3, with D perhaps TRBD1 (6 bases). Trimming stripped 6 bases from V and 4 bases from J, with 16 bases between. Germline-derived CDR1 and CDR2 are SGHVS and FQNEAQ. This CDR3 region has 15 residues. In nucleotides, the CDR3 is TGTGCCAGCAGTCCCGAAGGGGGGCGAGGAAACACCATATATTTT. It translates to CASSPEGGRGNTIYF. The whole variable domain, remainder taken from reference TRBV7-8 and TRBJ1-3, is GAGVSQSPRYKVAKRGQDVALRCDPISGHVSLFWYQQALGQGPEFLTYFQNEAQLDKSGLPSDRFFAERPEGSVSTLKIQRTQQEDSAVYLCASSPEGGRGNTIYFGEGSWLTVV.

This chain connects TRBV7-8 to TRBJ2-7; perhaps TRBD1 as D (5 bases). The germline V gene encodes CDR1 SGHVS and CDR2 FQNEAQ. Trimming took off 1 base at V and 0 bases at J, with 13 bases between the two ends. The CDR3 is 16 residues long. This CDR3 is CASSLGRQFYSYEQYF. The CDR3 DNA sequence: TGTGCCAGCAGCTTAGGCCGACAGTTCTACTCCTACGAGCAGTACTTC. The full variable domain, with the rest looked up from reference TRBV7-8 and TRBJ2-7, is GAGVSQSPRYKVAKRGQDVALRCDPISGHVSLFWYQQALGQGPEFLTYFQNEAQLDKSGLPSDRFFAERPEGSVSTLKIQRTQQEDSAVYLCASSLGRQFYSYEQYFGPGTRLTVT.

This clonotype showed up just a few times. The chain couples TRBV9 to TRBJ2-1, with 11 nucleotides matching TRBD2. The CDR3 has 15 residues. Germline V gene sequence: CDR1 SGDLS, CDR2 YYNGEE. Losses at the gene ends were 3 bases for V and 9 bases for J; bases not matched to a gene: 8. CDR3 nucleotides: TGTGCCAGCAGCGGAGTAGCGGGGGGGCCTAGTGAGCAGTTCTTC. This sequence encodes CASSGVAGGPSEQFF.

V usage is TRBV11-2 and J usage is TRBJ1-2; D perhaps matches TRBD1 (6 bases). Trimming removed 5 bases from V and 2 bases from J, with 15 bases in between. The CDR3 is 15 amino acids. Germline V gene lookup returns CDR1 SGHAT and CDR2 FQNNGV. In DNA, the CDR3 is TGTGCCAGCAGCCAACGTAGGGACATCAACTATGGCTACACCTTC. This encodes CASSQRRDINYGYTF.

The rearrangement joins TRBV5-5 to TRBJ2-7; possibly TRBD2 for D (6 bases). Trimming stripped 4 bases from V and 3 bases from J, with 11 bases between. In germline, CDR1 is SGHKS, CDR2 YYEKEE (reference sequence). The CDR3 covers 13 residues. The CDR3 spells CASSKEGLYEQYF. The DNA of the CDR3 is TGTGCCAGCAGCAAGGAGGGCCTCTACGAGCAGTACTTC.

The rearrangement joins TRBV10-3 to TRBJ2-7; the D gene could be TRBD1 or TRBD2 (5 bases each). The CDR3 is made up of 12 amino acids. Trimming removed 11 bases at V and 2 bases at J, with 13 bases between. Germline assignment: CDR1 ENHRY and CDR2 SYGVKD. DNA for the CDR3: TGTGCCTCCACGGGGCTTCCCTACGAGCAGTACTTC. It yields the protein CASTGLPYEQYF.

This chain links TRBV5-1 with TRBJ2-5; tentatively, D is TRBD1 (5 bases). Germline-derived CDR1 and CDR2 are SGHRS and YFSETQ. This CDR3 has 14 residues. V was pared by 4 bases and J by 4 bases, with 14 bases between. CDR3 residues: CASSQGDSRETQYF. The CDR3 coding sequence is TGCGCCAGCAGCCAAGGTGACAGCAGAGAGACCCAGTACTTC.

CDR3 protein: CASSQVSGYEAFF. The CDR3 bases are TGTGCCAGCAGCCAAGTATCAGGGTATGAAGCTTTCTTT. This sequence joins TRBV3-1 and TRBJ1-1, with a weak D call TRBD1 (5 bases). V lost 1 base, J lost 7 bases, and 10 bases lay in between. From germline, CDR1 is LGHDT and CDR2 YNNKEL (reference sequence). This CDR3 spans 13 amino acids.

The J gene is TRBJ2-2, the V gene TRBV6-6, with 7 positions matching TRBD2. Trimming cost V 8 bases and J 7 bases; bases outside gene matches: 7. CDR3 length: 13 residues. The germline CDR1 and CDR2 sequences are MNHNY and SVGAGI (reference sequence). CDR3 DNA sequence: TGTGCCAGCGAGTCCAGGGAGGGCGGGGAGCTGTTTTTT. It translates to CASESREGGELFF.

V and J are TRBV30 and TRBJ2-3; 9 positions match TRBD1. Germline-derived CDR1 and CDR2 are GTSNPN and SVGIG (reference sequence). The V segment lost 7 bases and the J segment 4 bases; nucleotides outside the gene matches: 3. This CDR3 region has 12 residues. The CDR3 is CAFTGGSDTQYF. The CDR3 nucleotides are TGTGCCTTTACAGGGGGCTCAGATACGCAGTATTTT.

The chain is built from TRBV5-1 and TRBJ2-7; D is undetermined. This CDR3 has 15 residues. V lost 1 base and J 5 bases, leaving 16 bases between the germline ends. Germline CDR1 reads SGHRS; CDR2 reads YFSETQ. The chain's CDR3 is CASSLLLGFNNEQYF. DNA for the CDR3: TGCGCCAGCAGCTTGTTATTAGGTTTTAATAACGAGCAGTACTTC.

This clonotype was seen only a few times. The chain combines TRBV11-2 with TRBJ2-1; D perhaps matches TRBD2 (5 bases). CDR1 is SGHAT and CDR2 is FQNNGV in the germline V gene. This CDR3 is built from 14 residues. Trimming cost V 0 bases and J 9 bases, with 12 bases left between them. The CDR3 sequence is CASSLDPRLAEQFF. CDR3 nucleotides: TGTGCCAGCAGCTTAGATCCCAGGCTAGCTGAGCAGTTCTTC.